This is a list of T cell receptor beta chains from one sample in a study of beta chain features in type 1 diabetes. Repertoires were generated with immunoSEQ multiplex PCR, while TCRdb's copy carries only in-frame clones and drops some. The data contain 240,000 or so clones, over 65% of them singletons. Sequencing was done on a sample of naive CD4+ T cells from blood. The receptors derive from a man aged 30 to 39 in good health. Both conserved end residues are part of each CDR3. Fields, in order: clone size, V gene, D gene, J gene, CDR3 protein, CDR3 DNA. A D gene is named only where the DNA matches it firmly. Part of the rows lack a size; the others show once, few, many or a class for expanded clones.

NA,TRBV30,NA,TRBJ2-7,CAWDKTIGEQYF,TGTGCCTGGGACAAGACAATAGGCGAGCAGTACTTC
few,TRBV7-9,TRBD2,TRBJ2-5,CASSLVLTSGTDQETQYF,TGTGCCAGCAGCTTGGTGCTGACTAGCGGTACCGACCAAGAGACCCAGTACTTC
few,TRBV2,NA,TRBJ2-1,CASSSPYNEQFF,TGTGCCAGCAGTAGTCCCTACAATGAGCAGTTCTTC
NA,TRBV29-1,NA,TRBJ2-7,CSVGTVTYEQYF,TGCAGCGTTGGGACAGTAACTTACGAGCAGTACTTC
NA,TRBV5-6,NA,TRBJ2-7,CASSFQDSRTYEQYF,TGTGCCAGCAGCTTTCAGGACTCTAGGACCTACGAGCAGTACTTC
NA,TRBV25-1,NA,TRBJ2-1,CASSDYRGADNEQFF,TGTGCCAGCAGTGACTACCGAGGAGCGGACAATGAGCAGTTCTTC
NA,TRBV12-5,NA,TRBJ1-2,CASGPRSYGYTF,TGTGCTAGTGGCCCCCGGTCCTATGGCTACACCTTC
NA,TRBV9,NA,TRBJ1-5,CASSESVFSNQPQHF,TGTGCCAGCAGCGAGTCCGTATTTAGCAATCAGCCCCAGCATTTT
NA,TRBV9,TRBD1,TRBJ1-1,CASSEQGANAEAFF,TGTGCCAGCAGCGAACAGGGGGCGAACGCTGAAGCTTTCTTT
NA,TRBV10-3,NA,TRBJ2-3,CATGSQGNVTQYF,TGTGCCACCGGGTCGCAGGGAAATGTTACGCAGTATTTT
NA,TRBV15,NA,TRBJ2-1,CATSSGSYNEQFF,TGTGCCACCAGCTCTGGCTCCTACAATGAGCAGTTCTTC
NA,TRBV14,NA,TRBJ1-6,CASSQELRGNSPLHF,TGTGCCAGCAGCCAAGAATTGCGGGGTAATTCACCCCTCCACTTT
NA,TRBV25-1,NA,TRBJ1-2,CASSVTGTGYTF,TGTGCCAGCAGTGTCACAGGGACTGGCTACACCTTC
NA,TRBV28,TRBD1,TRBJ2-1,CASSFGQGFNEQFF,TGTGCCAGCAGTTTTGGACAGGGCTTCAATGAGCAGTTCTTC
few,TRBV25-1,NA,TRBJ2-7,CASSDPGQLLYEQYF,TGTGCCAGCAGTGACCCCGGGCAGTTACTCTACGAGCAGTACTTC
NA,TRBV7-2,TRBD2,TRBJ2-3,CASSIALAGGTDTQYF,TGTGCCAGCAGCATCGCCCTAGCGGGGGGAACAGATACGCAGTATTTT
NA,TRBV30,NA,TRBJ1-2,CAWRGRFYGYTF,TGTGCCTGGCGGGGACGGTTCTATGGCTACACCTTC
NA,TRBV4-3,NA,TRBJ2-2,CASSRYAAGELFF,TGCGCCAGCAGCCGCTACGCCGCCGGGGAGCTGTTTTTT
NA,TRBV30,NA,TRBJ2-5,CAWRGGSQETQYF,TGTGCCTGGAGAGGGGGGAGCCAAGAGACCCAGTACTTC
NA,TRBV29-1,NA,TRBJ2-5,CSVEDPLKEGKETQYF,TGCAGCGTTGAAGATCCGTTGAAGGAGGGGAAAGAGACCCAGTACTTC
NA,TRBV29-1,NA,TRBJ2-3,CSVGAFPFAYADTQYF,TGCAGCGTTGGGGCCTTCCCCTTCGCGTACGCAGATACGCAGTATTTT
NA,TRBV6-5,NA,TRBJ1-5,CASRGVNQPQHF,TGTGCCAGCCGTGGGGTCAATCAGCCCCAGCATTTT
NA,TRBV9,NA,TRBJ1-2,CASSLRDGGIYGYTF,TGTGCCAGCAGCCTCCGGGACGGCGGTATCTATGGCTACACCTTC